This record covers a single T cell receptor beta chain. Germline V gene data show CDR1 as SGHVS and CDR2 as FQNEAQ. Deletions cut 5 bases from V and 4 bases from J, with 11 bases between. The CDR3 runs 13 residues. TCRdb's copy holds only in-frame clones and misses some; the assay was immunoSEQ multiplex PCR. The sample holds 30,000 to 45,000 clones, about 81% seen once. The record originates from a study of blood T cell repertoires in COVID-19. Study as a whole: Collection of acute and convalescent COVID-19 samples took place in the United States, Italy and Spain. T cells, B-cell-depleted T cells, or PBMCs supplied cDNA or gDNA.

This receptor was taken from a human donor in a cohort sampled during active or convalescent COVID-19. The donor label of this sample is uncertain. Sequenced sample: peripheral blood. The chain recombines TRBV7-8 with TRBJ1-1; D possibly corresponds to TRBD1 (6 bases). In DNA form, the CDR3 reads TGTGCCAGCAGCGGCGACAGGAGCACTGAAGCTTTCTTT. Translated: CASSGDRSTEAFF.